This T cell receptor (beta chain) was profiled in a study of beta chain features in type 1 diabetes. This clone was seen more than once but under ten times. The antigen remains undetermined. General study results and limits: Moderate yet significant TCRB CDR3 shortening was seen in Type 1 diabetes patients in all four CD4+ subsets. Shorter templates might be favored by PCR, and equally so in patients and in controls.

The authors reverse transcribed all of the isolated RNA, so sequencing captured expressed TCRB transcripts. An average roughly 3.3 million reads came from naive, central memory and regulatory T cell samples. Libraries were prepared by immunoSEQ multiplex PCR; TCRdb keeps only in-frame clonotypes and omits some of them. The sample lists 150,000 to 180,000 clones; 11% were seen once. The V gene lost 4 bases and the J gene lost 1 base, with 11 bases spanning the gap. Germline V lookup: CDR1 MDHEN, CDR2 SYDVKM. The CDR3 length is 14 residues. The V call is TRBV28, the J call TRBJ2-7; a weak D match, TRBD2 (6 bases). Material for sequencing was central memory CD4+ T cells from blood. This sequence was found in a man aged 18-30 years in good health. CDR3: CASSWAGRSYEQYF. The CDR3 coding sequence is TGTGCCAGCAGTTGGGCGGGGCGTTCCTACGAGCAGTACTTC.